This T cell receptor beta chain was identified during a study of radiation and T cells in renal cell carcinoma. Notes on the study in general: Top tumor clonotypes rose in blood 2 weeks post-radiation, then contracted. Without pretreatment biopsies, baseline tumor clonotype presence was undetermined.

Measured with immunoSEQ multiplex PCR; TCRdb has only the in-frame clones, and not every one. The table lists about 43,000 clones, around four fifths of them singletons. Looked up from germline, CDR1 is SEHNR and CDR2 is FQNEAQ (reference sequence). The length of the CDR3 is 13 residues. V dropped 5 bases and J dropped 4 bases, with 9 bases sitting between them. About this clone itself: Antigen specificity is unknown.

Time point defined: blood 4 weeks post-SBRT, at nephrectomy. This sample's treatment: 15 Gy SBRT to primary tumor, nephrectomy 4 weeks later. Nephrectomy followed 15 Gy stereotactic body radiation by 4 weeks. The tumor was a clear cell renal cell carcinoma. This receptor was identified in a woman aged 70 to 79 with renal cell carcinoma. The sequenced sample was blood, obtained from a patient whose treatment included radiotherapy and nephrectomy. The chain is built from TRBV7-9 and TRBJ2-1; weak D call: TRBD1 (6 bases). The CDR3 reads CASSPRGYNEQFF. CDR3 bases: TGTGCCAGCAGCCCAAGGGGGTACAATGAGCAGTTCTTC.